The clone carrying this T cell receptor beta chain showed up just a few times. This entry belongs to a study of OX40 agonist ivuxolimab in advanced cancers. Study-level background: As their treatment, patients were administered ivuxolimab, an agonistic anti-OX40 (CD134) antibody.

Germline CDR1 and CDR2: MGHDK and SYGVNS. With 2 bases removed from V and 7 bases from J, the gap between germline ends came to 20 bases. CDR3 length: 16 amino acids. Profiling relied on immunoSEQ multiplex PCR, and the TCRdb table lists in-frame clones only, not all of them. The sample has 60,000 to 75,000 clones; roughly 83% are singletons. The material was CD4+ or CD8+ T cells sorted from blood, obtained in a trial of the OX40 agonist ivuxolimab. This sequence originates from an adult with an advanced solid tumor such as melanoma, head and neck, liver or kidney cancer. This chain uses TRBV25-1 with TRBJ2-5, with D possibly called TRBD1 or TRBD2 (5 bases each). Here the CDR3 DNA reads TGTGCCAGCAGTGAACGCCTCGGGGCAGCTGGGGGGACCCAGTACTTC. Its protein product is CASSERLGAAGGTQYF.